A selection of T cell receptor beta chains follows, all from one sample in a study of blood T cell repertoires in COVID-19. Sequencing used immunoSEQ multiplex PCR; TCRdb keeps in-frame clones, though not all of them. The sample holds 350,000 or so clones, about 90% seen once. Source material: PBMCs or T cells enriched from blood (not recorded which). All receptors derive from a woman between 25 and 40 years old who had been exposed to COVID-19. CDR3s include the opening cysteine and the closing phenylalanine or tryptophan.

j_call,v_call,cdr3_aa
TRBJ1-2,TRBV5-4,CASSLRGWEGNYGYTF
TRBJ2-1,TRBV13,CASSIRQNNEQFF
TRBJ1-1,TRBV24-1,CATGYGTEAFF
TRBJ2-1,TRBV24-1,CATSDATGREQFF
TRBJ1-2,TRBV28,CASSYSQTRGYTF
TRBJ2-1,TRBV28,CASSPPGTSGIHREQFF
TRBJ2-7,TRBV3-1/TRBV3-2,CASSQRVYEQYF
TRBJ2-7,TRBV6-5,CASSYSTGPYEQYF
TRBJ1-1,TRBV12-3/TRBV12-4,CASSRDTEAFF
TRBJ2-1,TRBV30,CAWSVASSYNEQFF
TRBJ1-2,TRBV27,CASSFKPGVDGYTF
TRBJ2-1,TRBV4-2,CASSQSDGGAPEQFF
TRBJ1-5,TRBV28,CASSLGGQNQPQHF
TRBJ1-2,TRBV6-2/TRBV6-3,CASSYWQGNNGYTF
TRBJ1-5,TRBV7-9,CASSPGDSSYSNQPQHF
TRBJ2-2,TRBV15,CATSRLATDEHRELFF
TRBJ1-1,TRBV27,CASSPNRENTEAFF
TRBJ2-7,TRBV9,CASSVSDSPTYEQYF
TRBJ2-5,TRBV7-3,CASSTQGGQETQYF
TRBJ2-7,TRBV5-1,CASSFPPGRIRASEQYF
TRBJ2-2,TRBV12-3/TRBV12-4,CASRQGTGELFF
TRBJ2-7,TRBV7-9,CASSLSGTGVFYEQYF
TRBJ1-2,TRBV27,CASSHRGLGYGYTF
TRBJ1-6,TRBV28,CASSSTRRAPPLHF
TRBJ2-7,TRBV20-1,CSASQGAAAYEQYF
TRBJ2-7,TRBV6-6,CASTPDSVSREQYF
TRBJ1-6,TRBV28,CASSLLADRSSYNSPLHF
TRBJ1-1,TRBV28,CASSSRWEGALNTEAFF
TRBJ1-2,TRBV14,CASSQDSRVVYGYTF
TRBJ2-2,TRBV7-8,CASSLQAGSNTGELFF
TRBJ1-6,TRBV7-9,CASSLGAGSNSPLHF
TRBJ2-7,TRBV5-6,CASSGGESLITYEQYF
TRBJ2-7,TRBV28,CASSVAYEQYF
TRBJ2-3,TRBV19,CASSIRAGETDTQYF
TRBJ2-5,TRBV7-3,CASSFGTSGREETQYF
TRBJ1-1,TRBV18,CASSPDSFNTEAFF
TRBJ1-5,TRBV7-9,CASSIDDRVGQPQHF
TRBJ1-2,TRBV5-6,CASRSGTGRNYGYTF